Listed here is a single TCR beta chain. The sample comes from a study of T cells in tumors after PD-1 blockade. Study overall: Excluded were patients with checkpoint blockade, immunosuppressants, or radiotherapy or other anti-cancer therapy within 4 weeks. Either cemiplimab 350 mg every 2 weeks or pembrolizumab 200 mg every 3 weeks was given. Blood samples averaged around 110,000 templates (range about 21,000-257,772) and 36,536 unique clonotypes.

Genomic DNA template from tumor biopsies or peripheral blood, roughly 616 ng to 6,004 ng input. This table comes from immunoSEQ multiplex PCR, and its TCRdb copy is limited to in-frame clones, with some not included. Among roughly 50,000 clones, 79% were seen once, and the ten largest hold approximately 15%. With 4 bases clipped from V and 3 bases from J, the junction kept 3 bases outside the gene matches. CDR1 and CDR2 from the germline V gene are SGHRS and YFSETQ. This CDR3 has 14 amino acids. This rearrangement joins TRBV5-1 to TRBJ1-4; 7 bases are a match to TRBD1. The receptor's source is a human donor with basal cell carcinoma. The sequenced sample was PBMCs, obtained before anti-PD-1 treatment. The CDR3 DNA reads TGCGCCAGCAGCCAACAGGGGTCTAATGAAAAACTGTTTTTT. This encodes CASSQQGSNEKLFF. Full variable domain (outside the CDR3, taken from reference TRBV5-1 and TRBJ1-4): KAGVTQTPRYLIKTRGQQVTLSCSPISGHRSVSWYQQTPGQGLQFLFEYFSETQRNKGNFPGRFSGRQFSNSRSEMNVSTLELGDSALYLCASSQQGSNEKLFFGSGTQLSVL.